This TCR beta chain was recovered during a study of blood T cell repertoires in COVID-19. Whole-study context: The cDNA or gDNA used as material had been derived from T cells, B-cell-depleted T cells, or PBMCs.

Libraries were prepared by immunoSEQ multiplex PCR; TCRdb keeps only in-frame clonotypes and omits some of them. The table records about 240,000 clones, about 83% of them present only once. This clone was observed a handful of times. The specimen sequenced was peripheral blood. This TCR derives from a man aged 45-65 years with acute or convalescent COVID-19.

CDR3 sequence reads: CATLTGGPGNEQFF. CDR3 coding DNA: TGTGCCACCCTCACGGGGGGGCCGGGGAATGAGCAGTTCTTC. This chain uses TRBV15 with TRBJ2-1, with 8 bases identical to TRBD2. The germline V gene encodes CDR1 LNHNV and CDR2 YYDKDF (reference sequence). V lost 8 bases and J lost 7; bases outside the gene matches: 10. The CDR3 runs 14 residues.